The present T cell receptor beta chain was sequenced within a study of a mutant IDH1 vaccine in newly diagnosed glioma. Study-wide background: Former treatment meant radiotherapy, temozolomide, or both; the majority had gotten both. Findings and limits, study-wide: Altogether, approximately 93% of patients exhibited vaccine-induced immune responses. Changes in top peripheral clonotypes did not appear linked to pseudoprogression.

The J segment lost 4 bases and the V segment lost 2 bases, leaving 16 bases of the junction unmatched. CDR1 is LNHDA and CDR2 is SQIVND in the germline V gene (reference sequence). This CDR3 contains 19 residues. Details on this clone: Antigen unknown.

Data came from immunoSEQ multiplex PCR; TCRdb stores just in-frame clones and leaves some out. The table shows 35,000 to 50,000 clones, with 80% to 95% occurring only once. Time point of the sample: week 23, last vaccination. Doses of 300 ug of mutant IDH1 20-mer peptide were given with topical imiquimod. New IDH1-mutant, ATRX-lost WHO grade 3 or 4 astrocytomas occurred in donors. The chain carries TRBV19 and TRBJ2-2; 7 bases align to TRBD2. The TCR was taken from a man aged 50 or older with glioma. The sequences come from PBMCs, collected from a glioma patient whose treatment included an IDH1 peptide vaccine. CDR3 in amino acids: CASSIWGRGVRSATGELFF. Written as DNA, the CDR3 is TGTGCCAGTAGTATATGGGGCCGGGGGGTCCGGTCGGCCACCGGGGAGCTGTTTTTT.